Listed below are T cell receptor beta chains from one sample, sequenced in a study of T cell repertoires in cytomegalovirus infection. The antigens for these receptors are not known. From the reads, TCRdb called clonotypes with MiXCR, one entry per CDR3 protein. The sample has hundreds of thousands of distinct CDR3 sequences, about 33% seen once. The sequencing here drew on cultured CD8+ T cells from PBMCs, taken from culture after CMV antigen stimulation. The receptors were sampled from a human donor in good health (CMV status not recorded). Some clones in this sample may be carry-over from other donors' samples. Both conserved end residues are part of each CDR3. A D gene is named only where the DNA matches it firmly. The size of a clone is reported for some rows only, either as once, few or many, or as a class for expanded clones.

d_call j_call clone_size v_call cdr3_nt cdr3_aa
- TRBJ1-6 few TRBV6-6 TGTGCCAGCAGTCCGCAGTGGCCACCTAATTCACCCCTCCACTTT CASSPQWPPNSPLHF
- TRBJ2-1 - TRBV11-3 TGTGCCAGCAGCTGGTTAGGTAGCAATGAGCAGTTCTTC CASSWLGSNEQFF
TRBD2 TRBJ2-5 - TRBV12-3/TRBV12-4 TGTGCCAGCAGCGCGACCCGAGCGGGGGCACACCAAGAGACCCAGTACTTC CASSATRAGAHQETQYF
- TRBJ1-1 once TRBV29-1 TGCAGCGTTGAAGGGGGGGTGGATGTAGGGTTTGAAGCTTTCTTT CSVEGGVDVGFEAFF
- TRBJ2-1 many TRBV7-2 TGTGCCAGCAGCTTCAGTCCATACAATGAGCAGTTCTTC CASSFSPYNEQFF
- TRBJ2-2 once TRBV5-4 TGTGCCAGCAGCTTGCCAGGGGGGGACCTGAACACCGGGGAGCTGTTTTTT CASSLPGGDLNTGELFF
- TRBJ1-1 - TRBV6-5 TGTGCCAGCAGTTACTCGAACTGGCATCTCAACACTGAAGCTTTCTTT CASSYSNWHLNTEAFF
- TRBJ2-5 many TRBV12-3/TRBV12-4 TGTGCCAGCACCAGGGACACTACTGGCCAAGAGACCCAGTACTTC CASTRDTTGQETQYF
- TRBJ2-5 many TRBV7-3 TGTGCCAGCAGCCGACTAGGCGGGGAGACCCAGTACTTC CASSRLGGETQYF
TRBD1 TRBJ2-1 - TRBV9 TGTGCCAGCAGCGTACAGGGGGAAATTACCCGGGGTGAGCAGTTCTTC CASSVQGEITRGEQFF